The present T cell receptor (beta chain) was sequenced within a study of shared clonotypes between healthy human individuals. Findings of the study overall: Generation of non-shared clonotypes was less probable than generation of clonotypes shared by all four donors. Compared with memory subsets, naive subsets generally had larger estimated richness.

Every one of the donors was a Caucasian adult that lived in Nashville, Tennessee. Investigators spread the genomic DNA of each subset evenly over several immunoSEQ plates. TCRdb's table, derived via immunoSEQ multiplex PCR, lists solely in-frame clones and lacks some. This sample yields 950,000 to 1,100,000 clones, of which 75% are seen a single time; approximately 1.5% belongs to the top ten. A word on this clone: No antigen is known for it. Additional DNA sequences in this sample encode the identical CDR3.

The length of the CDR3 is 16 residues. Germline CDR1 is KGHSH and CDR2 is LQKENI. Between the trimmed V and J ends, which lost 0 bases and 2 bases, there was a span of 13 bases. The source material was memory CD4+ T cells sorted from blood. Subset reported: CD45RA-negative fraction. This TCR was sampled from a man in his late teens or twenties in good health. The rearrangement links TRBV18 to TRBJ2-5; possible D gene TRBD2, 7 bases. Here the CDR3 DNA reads TGTGCCAGCTCACCACCGTCGGGGGGCCCTCAAGAGACCCAGTACTTC. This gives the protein CASSPPSGGPQETQYF.